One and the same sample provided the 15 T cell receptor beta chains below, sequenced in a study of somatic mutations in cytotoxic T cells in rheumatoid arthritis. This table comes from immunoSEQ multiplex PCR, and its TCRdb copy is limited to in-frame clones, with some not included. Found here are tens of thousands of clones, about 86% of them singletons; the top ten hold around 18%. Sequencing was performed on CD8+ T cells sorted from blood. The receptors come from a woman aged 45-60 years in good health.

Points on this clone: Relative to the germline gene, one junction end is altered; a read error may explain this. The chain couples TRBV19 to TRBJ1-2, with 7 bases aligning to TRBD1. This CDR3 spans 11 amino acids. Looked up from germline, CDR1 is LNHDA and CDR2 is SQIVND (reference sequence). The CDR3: CASSMGQIQAF. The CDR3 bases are TGTGCCAGTAGTATGGGACAGATTCAGGCCTTC. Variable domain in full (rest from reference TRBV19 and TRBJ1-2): DGGITQSPKYLFRKEGQNVTLSCEQNLNHDAMYWYRQDPGQGLRLIYYSQIVNDFQKGDIAEGYSVSREKKESFPLTVTSAQKNPTAFYLCASSMGQIQAFGSGTRLTVV.

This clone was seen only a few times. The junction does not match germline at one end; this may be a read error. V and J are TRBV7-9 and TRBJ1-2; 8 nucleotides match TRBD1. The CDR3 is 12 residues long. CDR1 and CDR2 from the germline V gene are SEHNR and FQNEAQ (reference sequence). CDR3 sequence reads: CASSLANRDRSF. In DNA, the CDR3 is TGTGCCAGCAGCTTAGCTAACAGGGACAGGAGCTTC.

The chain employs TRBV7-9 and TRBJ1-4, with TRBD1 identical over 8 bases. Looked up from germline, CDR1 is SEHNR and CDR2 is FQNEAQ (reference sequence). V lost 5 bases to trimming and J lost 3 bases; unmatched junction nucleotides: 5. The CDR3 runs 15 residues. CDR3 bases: TGTGCCAGCAGCCGGCAGGGGGCGTCTAATGAAAAACTGTTTTTT. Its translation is CASSRQGASNEKLFF.

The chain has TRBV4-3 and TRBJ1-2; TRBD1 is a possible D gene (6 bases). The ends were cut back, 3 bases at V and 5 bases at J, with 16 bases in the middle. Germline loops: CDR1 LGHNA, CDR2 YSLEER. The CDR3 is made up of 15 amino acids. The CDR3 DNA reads TGCGCCAGCAGCCAGGGGGGCGGGAACCGTTATGGCTACACCTTC. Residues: CASSQGGGNRYGYTF.

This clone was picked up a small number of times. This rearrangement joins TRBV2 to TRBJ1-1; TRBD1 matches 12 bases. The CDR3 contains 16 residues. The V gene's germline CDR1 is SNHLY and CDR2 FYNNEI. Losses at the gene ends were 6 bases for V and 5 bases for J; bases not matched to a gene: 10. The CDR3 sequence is CASRTGQGALGTEAFF. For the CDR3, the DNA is TGTGCCAGCAGAACGGGACAGGGGGCGTTAGGTACTGAAGCTTTCTTT.

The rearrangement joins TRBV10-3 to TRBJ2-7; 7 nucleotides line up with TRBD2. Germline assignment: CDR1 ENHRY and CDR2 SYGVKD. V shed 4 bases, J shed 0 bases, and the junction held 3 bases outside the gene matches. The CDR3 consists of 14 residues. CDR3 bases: TGTGCCATCAGTGGGAGCGGGGACTCCTACGAGCAGTACTTC. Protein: CAISGSGDSYEQYF.

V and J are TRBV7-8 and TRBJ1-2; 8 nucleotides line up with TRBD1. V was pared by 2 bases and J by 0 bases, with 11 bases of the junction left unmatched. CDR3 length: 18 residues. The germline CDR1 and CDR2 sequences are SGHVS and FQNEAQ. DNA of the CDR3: TGTGCCAGCAGCTTAAGGATGGGCCAGGGGGCTTCTAACTATGGCTACACCTTC. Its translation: CASSLRMGQGASNYGYTF.

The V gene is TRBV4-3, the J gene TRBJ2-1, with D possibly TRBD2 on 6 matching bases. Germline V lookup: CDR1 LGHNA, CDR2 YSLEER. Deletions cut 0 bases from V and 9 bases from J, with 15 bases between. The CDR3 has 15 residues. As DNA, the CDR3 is TGCGCCAGCAGCCAAGATGGGACTCACCCCAGTGAGCAGTTCTTC. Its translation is CASSQDGTHPSEQFF.

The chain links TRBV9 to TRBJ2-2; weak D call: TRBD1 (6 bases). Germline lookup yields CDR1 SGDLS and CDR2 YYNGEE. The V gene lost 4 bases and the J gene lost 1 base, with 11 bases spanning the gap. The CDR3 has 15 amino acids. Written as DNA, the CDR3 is TGTGCCAGCAGCTCGACAGGAGGGAACACCGGGGAGCTGTTTTTT. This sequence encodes CASSSTGGNTGELFF.

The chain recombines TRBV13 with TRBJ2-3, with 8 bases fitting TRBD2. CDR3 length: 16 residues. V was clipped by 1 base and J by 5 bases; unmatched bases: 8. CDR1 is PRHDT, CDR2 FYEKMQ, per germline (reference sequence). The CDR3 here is CASSLAGGGREDTQYF. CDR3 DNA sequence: TGTGCCAGCAGCTTAGCCGGGGGGGGCCGTGAAGATACGCAGTATTTT.

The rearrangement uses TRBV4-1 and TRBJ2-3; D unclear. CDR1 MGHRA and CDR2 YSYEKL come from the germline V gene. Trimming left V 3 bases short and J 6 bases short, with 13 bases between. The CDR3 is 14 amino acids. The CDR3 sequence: CASSQGSSLDTQYF. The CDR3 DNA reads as TGCGCCAGCAGCCAGGGCAGTAGTTTGGATACGCAGTATTTT.

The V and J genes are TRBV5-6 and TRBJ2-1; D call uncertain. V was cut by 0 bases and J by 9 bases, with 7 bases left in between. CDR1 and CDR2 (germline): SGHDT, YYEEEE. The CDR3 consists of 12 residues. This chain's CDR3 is CASSLEGFEQFF. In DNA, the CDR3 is TGTGCCAGCAGCTTGGAAGGTTTTGAGCAGTTCTTC.

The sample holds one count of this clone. The CDR3 spells CASSATGENTDTQYF. The CDR3 DNA sequence: TGTGCCAGCAGCGCGACGGGGGAGAACACAGATACGCAGTATTTT. V and J are TRBV9 and TRBJ2-3; D perhaps matches TRBD2 (6 bases). Germline CDR1 is SGDLS and CDR2 is YYNGEE. The V end lost 3 bases, the J end lost 2 bases, and 13 bases lay between the germline ends. CDR3 length: 15 residues.

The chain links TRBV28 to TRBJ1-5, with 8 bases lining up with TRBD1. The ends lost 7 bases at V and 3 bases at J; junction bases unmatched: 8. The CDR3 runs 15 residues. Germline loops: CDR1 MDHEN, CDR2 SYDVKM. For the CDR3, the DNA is TGTGCCAGCACCGGACAGGGAGGGCCCAATCAGCCCCAGCATTTT. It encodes CASTGQGGPNQPQHF.

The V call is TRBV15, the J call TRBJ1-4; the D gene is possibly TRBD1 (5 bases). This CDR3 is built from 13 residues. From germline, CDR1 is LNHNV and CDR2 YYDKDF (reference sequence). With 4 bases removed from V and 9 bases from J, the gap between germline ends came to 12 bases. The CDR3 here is CATSIDRQQKLFF. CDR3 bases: TGTGCCACCAGCATAGACAGACAACAAAAACTGTTTTTT.